The 26 T cell receptor beta chains listed next were all sequenced from one sample in a study of vaccination and CD4 T cells after COVID-19. TCRdb redid the calling of the PCR reads with MiXCR, one entry per CDR3 protein. The sample gives about 18,000 distinct CDR3 sequences, 62% of which show up once; approximately 1% is in the top ten. Sequencing was performed on CD4+ T cells from blood, taken before SARS-CoV-2 vaccination. Receptors originate from a human donor who had recovered from COVID-19.

The table lists this clonotype with a few counts. J is TRBJ2-7 and V is TRBV7-2; no clear D. The germline V gene has CDR1 SGHTA and CDR2 FQGNSA. The CDR3 sequence is 14 residues long. The V and J ends lost 3 bases and 2 bases respectively, with 11 bases between them. CDR3 protein: CASSFEEGTYEQYF. The CDR3 bases are TGTGCCAGCAGCTTTGAGGAAGGGACCTACGAGCAGTACTTC.

The chain combines TRBV21-1 with TRBJ2-7; TRBD1, the table's D call, lacks a check against the DNA. TRBV21-1 is flagged as a pseudogene. This CDR3 contains 17 residues. The CDR3 spells CASSKERVGGCSYEQYF. The CDR3 nucleotides are TGTGCCAGCAGCAAAGAAAGGGTCGGGGGTTGCTCCTACGAGCAGTACTTC.

The chain combines TRBV20-1 with TRBJ1-1; 7 nucleotides align to TRBD1. The CDR3 totals 15 residues. The germline gives CDR1 DFQATT, CDR2 SNEGSKA (reference sequence). Germline trimming cut 1 base from V and 5 bases from J; bases unmatched to any gene: 10. In nucleotides, the CDR3 is TGCAGTGCTAGAGTGATTGGAGGGGGCGGGACTGAAGCTTTCTTT. This sequence encodes CSARVIGGGGTEAFF.

The V call is TRBV7-2, the J call TRBJ2-7, with 11 nucleotides matching TRBD2. The CDR3 runs to 13 residues. J lost 4 bases, V lost 5 bases, and 1 base had no gene match. Germline CDR1 reads SGHTA; CDR2 reads FQGNSA. CDR3 sequence (DNA): TGTGCCAGCAGCAGGACTAGCGGGTACGAGCAGTACTTC. It translates to CASSRTSGYEQYF.

V and J are TRBV7-2 and TRBJ1-1; 8 nucleotides line up with TRBD1. There are 13 residues in the CDR3. V lost 10 bases and J lost 4; bases outside the gene matches: 8. CDR1 and CDR2 from the germline V gene are SGHTA and FQGNSA. CDR3 DNA: TGTGCCACCGACATTGGACAGGGCACTGAAGCTTTCTTT. It translates to CATDIGQGTEAFF. The full variable domain, completed using reference TRBV7-2 and TRBJ1-1, is GAGVSQSPSNKVTEKGKDVELRCDPISGHTALYWYRQSLGQGLEFLIYFQGNSAPDKSGLPSDRFSAERTGGSVSTLTIQRTQQEDSAVYLCATDIGQGTEAFFGQGTRLTVV.

This sequence joins TRBV18 and TRBJ1-1, with D hard to call. CDR3 length: 13 residues. The germline CDR1 and CDR2 sequences are KGHSH and LQKENI. With 0 bases removed from V and 3 bases from J, the gap between germline ends came to 5 bases. CDR3 sequence (DNA): TGTGCCAGCTCACCACCGGAATACACTGAAGCTTTCTTT. Translated, it gives CASSPPEYTEAFF. Combining the CDR3 with reference TRBV18 and TRBJ1-1 gives the whole variable domain NAGVMQNPRHLVRRRGQEARLRCSPMKGHSHVYWYRQLPEEGLKFMVYLQKENIIDESGMPKERFSAEFPKEGPSILRIQQVVRGDSAAYFCASSPPEYTEAFFGQGTRLTVV.

The chain uses TRBV2 and TRBJ1-1; D is undetermined. Trimming left V 6 bases short and J 4 bases short, with 12 bases between. Germline V CDR1 and CDR2: SNHLY, FYNNEI. The CDR3 totals 13 residues. CDR3: CASSLSSATEAFF. CDR3 sequence (DNA): TGTGCCAGCAGCCTTTCCTCTGCCACTGAAGCTTTCTTT.

A single count supports this clonotype. V gene TRBV7-9 combines with J gene TRBJ2-3, with 7 positions matching TRBD1. Trimming took 2 bases from V and 5 from J; bases not matched to a gene: 4. This CDR3 is 14 amino acids long. The germline V gene has CDR1 SEHNR and CDR2 FQNEAQ (reference sequence). CDR3 residues: CASSLTQGLDTQYF. The CDR3 DNA is TGTGCCAGCAGCTTAACACAGGGGCTAGATACGCAGTATTTT.

J is TRBJ1-4 and V is TRBV6-1; D call uncertain. CDR3 size: 13 residues. CDR1 MNHNS and CDR2 SASEGT come from the germline V gene. V lost 5 bases and J lost 8, with 12 bases in between. This CDR3 reads CASSPQTGEKLFF. The CDR3 DNA follows: TGTGCCAGCAGTCCACAGACCGGGGAAAAACTGTTTTTT.

This clonotype was counted a few times. The genes are TRBV2 and TRBJ1-5; no clear D gene. The CDR3 runs to 11 residues. Germline assignment: CDR1 SNHLY and CDR2 FYNNEI. Trimming took off 3 bases at V and 6 bases at J, with 3 bases between the two ends. In DNA form, the CDR3 reads TGTGCCAGCAGTGATAGTCAGCCCCAGCATTTT. This codes for CASSDSQPQHF. Full variable domain (remainder filled in from reference TRBV2 and TRBJ1-5): EPEVTQTPSHQVTQMGQEVILRCVPISNHLYFYWYRQILGQKVEFLVSFYNNEISEKSEIFDDQFSVERPDGSNFTLKIRSTKLEDSAMYFCASSDSQPQHFGDGTRLSIL.

The chain links TRBV27 to TRBJ2-7, with D tentatively TRBD1 (5 bases). In germline, CDR1 is MNHEY, CDR2 SMNVEV (reference sequence). The V and J ends lost 6 bases and 0 bases respectively, with 12 bases between them. This CDR3 is built from 14 residues. The CDR3 is CASRPRASSYEQYF. Here the CDR3 DNA reads TGTGCCAGCAGACCCAGGGCGAGCTCCTACGAGCAGTACTTC.

This chain uses TRBV20-1 with TRBJ1-1, with D unclear. Germline V CDR1 and CDR2: DFQATT, SNEGSKA (reference sequence). The CDR3 length is 14 residues. V gave up 0 bases and J gave up 4 bases, with 12 bases separating them. This CDR3 is CSARDPRGPTEAFF. Written as DNA, the CDR3 is TGCAGTGCTAGAGATCCCCGGGGTCCCACTGAAGCTTTCTTT.

The chain employs TRBV12-3 or TRBV12-4 and TRBJ1-6, with TRBD1 matching over 7 bases. This CDR3 contains 17 residues. Trimming removed 5 bases from V and 0 bases from J; junction bases left unmatched: 7. CDR3 residues: CASSVGQFSSYNSPLHF. Here the CDR3 DNA reads TGTGCCAGCAGTGTGGGACAGTTCAGCTCCTATAATTCACCCCTCCACTTT.

This clonotype has just a few counts. This chain uses TRBV30 with TRBJ1-2; D is ambiguous. CDR1 is GTSNPN, CDR2 SVGIG, per germline (reference sequence). Trimming stripped 8 bases from V and 2 bases from J, with 15 bases between. The CDR3 is made up of 13 amino acids. The CDR3 nucleotides are TGTGCCACACAAAGCGGGTCAAACTATGGCTACACCTTC. This sequence encodes CATQSGSNYGYTF.

As DNA, the CDR3 is TGCGCCAGCAGCTTCGACGGGTATGAGCAGTTCTTC. Translation gives CASSFDGYEQFF. The chain employs TRBV5-1 and TRBJ2-1; no clear D gene. The CDR3 has 12 amino acids. Germline loops: CDR1 SGHRS, CDR2 YFSETQ. Trimming pared 2 bases from V and 8 bases from J, leaving 8 bases between.

This clonotype was seen only a few times. V gene TRBV6-1 combines with J gene TRBJ2-2, with D possibly being TRBD1 (5 bases). CDR3 size: 13 residues. From germline, CDR1 is MNHNS and CDR2 SASEGT. Trimming took 5 bases from V and 6 from J, leaving 10 bases between them. The CDR3 DNA reads as TGTGCCAGCAGTCCTCAGGGTCCCGGGGAGCTGTTTTTT. The encoded protein is CASSPQGPGELFF.

The rearrangement joins TRBV29-1 to TRBJ2-5; 7 bases map to TRBD1. The germline gives CDR1 SQVTM, CDR2 ANQGSEA. The V and J ends lost 6 bases and 3 bases, in that order; junction bases with no gene match: 10. The CDR3 extends over 14 amino acids. The CDR3 sequence is CSVGQAKQEETQYF. The CDR3 DNA sequence: TGCAGCGTCGGACAGGCGAAACAAGAAGAGACCCAGTACTTC. Drawing the rest from reference TRBV29-1 and TRBJ2-5, the complete variable domain is SAVISQKPSRDICQRGTSLTIQCQVDSQVTMMFWYRQQPGQSLTLIATANQGSEATYESGFVIDKFPISRPNLTFSTLTVSNMSPEDSSIYLCSVGQAKQEETQYFGPGTRLLVL.

The chain carries TRBV20-1 and TRBJ1-5; D remains unclear. The V gene's germline CDR1 is DFQATT and CDR2 SNEGSKA (reference sequence). The CDR3 is 13 residues long. Trimming removed 4 bases at V and 4 bases at J, with 11 bases between. The CDR3 region has the DNA TGCAGTGCTATCGGGCATGGAAATCAGCCCCAGCATTTT. Amino acids: CSAIGHGNQPQHF.

The chain couples TRBV6-1 to TRBJ2-1, with 9 positions matching TRBD1. The ends lost 9 bases at V and 5 bases at J; junction bases unmatched: 20. This CDR3 has 18 residues. From germline, CDR1 is MNHNS and CDR2 SASEGT. The CDR3 loop reads CARGRTGEISARNNEQFF. The CDR3 DNA reads as TGTGCCAGAGGGAGGACAGGGGAAATTAGCGCAAGAAACAATGAGCAGTTCTTC.

The V call is TRBV28, the J call TRBJ2-3; D gene uncertain. The germline gives CDR1 MDHEN, CDR2 SYDVKM. V lost 3 bases to trimming and J lost 7 bases, with 11 bases between them. This CDR3 comprises 13 residues. DNA for the CDR3: TGTGCCAGCAGTTTCCCAACCACGAATACGCAGTATTTT. It specifies CASSFPTTNTQYF.

The chain couples TRBV20-1 to TRBJ2-5, with TRBD2 identical over 7 bases. This CDR3 has 14 amino acids. J gave up 2 bases and V 5 bases, and 8 bases lay outside the gene matches. Looked up from germline, CDR1 is DFQATT and CDR2 is SNEGSKA (reference sequence). The CDR3 here is CSASLAVVQETQYF. For the CDR3, the DNA is TGCAGTGCTTCCCTAGCGGTAGTTCAAGAGACCCAGTACTTC.

This chain connects TRBV12-3 or TRBV12-4 to TRBJ2-7; D ambiguous. The CDR3 has 17 residues. The ends were cut back, 5 bases at V and 2 bases at J, with 22 bases in the middle. The CDR3 region has the DNA TGTGCCAGCAGTACCACCCCGCGCGGCACTCGGACCTACGAGCAGTACTTC. Translation gives CASSTTPRGTRTYEQYF.

The chain combines TRBV2 with TRBJ1-1; tentative D call: TRBD1 (6 bases). The CDR3 loop spans 14 amino acids. The germline V and J ends were trimmed by 10 bases and 0 bases, with 15 bases remaining between them. Per the germline V gene, CDR1 is SNHLY and CDR2 is FYNNEI. The DNA for the CDR3 is TGTGCCACGGGGAGGGGGGAATTGAACACTGAAGCTTTCTTT. Amino acids: CATGRGELNTEAFF.

V is TRBV5-1 and J is TRBJ2-7, with D possibly being TRBD1 or TRBD2 (5 bases each). The CDR3 runs 15 residues. Germline lookup yields CDR1 SGHRS and CDR2 YFSETQ. The V end lost 5 bases, the J end lost 2 bases, and 17 bases lay between the germline ends. CDR3 loop: CASSLGVESAYEQYF. In DNA, the CDR3 is TGCGCCAGCAGTCTGGGGGTGGAGTCCGCCTACGAGCAGTACTTC.

The V call is TRBV7-9, the J call TRBJ2-2; 9 bases match TRBD1. Germline-derived CDR1 and CDR2 are SEHNR and FQNEAQ (reference sequence). This CDR3 comprises 15 residues. The trim removed 7 bases at V and 2 bases at J, leaving 5 bases unmatched. CDR3 DNA: TGTGCCAGCACCATGGACAGGGGCAACACCGGGGAGCTGTTTTTT. It codes for CASTMDRGNTGELFF.

This chain uses TRBV20-1 with TRBJ2-4; the D gene is possibly TRBD1 (6 bases). Trimming removed 1 base from V and 5 bases from J, with 18 bases in between. The CDR3 consists of 16 residues. Germline CDR1 DFQATT, CDR2 SNEGSKA (reference sequence). CDR3 in amino acids: CSARGSLKTGQNIQYF. In DNA, the CDR3 is TGCAGTGCTAGAGGGAGCTTAAAGACAGGTCAAAACATTCAGTACTTC.